The TCR beta chain under discussion was sequenced for a study of technical replicates of blood from a few donors. Assay: immunoSEQ multiplex PCR; the TCRdb copy retains only in-frame clones and omits some. The profile shows about 71,000 clones, around nine tenths of them singletons. This clonotype originated in a human donor in good health. Sequencing was carried out using T cells isolated from PBMCs.

CDR3 in amino acids: CASSRTSGSYNEQFF. CDR3 sequence (DNA): TGTGCCAGCAGTCGGACTAGCGGATCCTACAATGAGCAGTTCTTC. This chain uses TRBV27 with TRBJ2-1; 10 positions match TRBD2. Germline CDR1 MNHEY, CDR2 SMNVEV (reference sequence). This CDR3 has 15 residues. J was trimmed by 1 base and V by 5 bases; bases with no gene match: 2.